Listed below are T cell receptor beta chains from one sample, sequenced in a study of blood T cell repertoires in COVID-19. TCRdb's table, derived via immunoSEQ multiplex PCR, lists solely in-frame clones and lacks some. Of around 380,000 clones in the sample, 80% to 90% are singletons; the top ten hold approximately 1.3%. Sequenced sample: PBMCs or T cells enriched from blood (not recorded which). Source of these receptors: a man aged 25 to 40 who had recovered from COVID-19. Each CDR3 is given with its conserved first and last residue. Each record gives: CDR3 length, V gene, J gene, D gene, CDR3 DNA, CDR3 protein. The D gene is left open where the match is weak.

>15|TRBV27|TRBJ2-7|NA
TGTGCCAGCAGAGTAGGGGCCCTGAGCTCCTACGAGCAGTACTTC
CASRVGALSSYEQYF
>11|TRBV11-2|TRBJ2-5|NA
TGTGCCAGCACCGTCCAAGAGACCCAGTACTTC
CASTVQETQYF
>16|TRBV7-9|TRBJ1-4|NA
TGTGCCAGCAGCTTAGGGAGGACAGCAACTAATGAAAAACTGTTTTTT
CASSLGRTATNEKLFF
>14|TRBV4-3|TRBJ1-4|NA
TGCGCCAGCAGCCCTACAGGGCCGGGTGAAAAACTGTTTTTT
CASSPTGPGEKLFF
>13|TRBV12-3/TRBV12-4|TRBJ1-5|TRBD1
TGTGCCAGCTCGCAGGGGGCGAATCAGCCCCAGCATTTT
CASSQGANQPQHF
>13|TRBV2|TRBJ2-2|NA
TGTGCCAGCAGTGTACGGTACACCGGGGAGCTGTTTTTT
CASSVRYTGELFF
>16|TRBV7-9|TRBJ2-2|TRBD2
TGTGCCAGCAGCCCGACGGGGGGTGTCAACACCGGGGAGCTGTTTTTT
CASSPTGGVNTGELFF
>14|TRBV7-2|TRBJ2-3|TRBD1
TGTGCCAGCAGCCCGCGACAGGGGGGGGATACGCAGTATTTT
CASSPRQGGDTQYF
>15|TRBV27|TRBJ2-5|TRBD1
TGTGCCAGCAGTTTGTGGGGACAGGGGCAAGAGACCCAGTACTTC
CASSLWGQGQETQYF
>14|TRBV25-1|TRBJ1-2|TRBD1
TGTGCCAGCAGTGTCGATTACAGGGGAGGTGGCTACACCTTC
CASSVDYRGGGYTF
>13|TRBV27|TRBJ1-5|NA
TGTGCCAGCACCCCGACCGACTATCAGCCCCAGCATTTT
CASTPTDYQPQHF
>13|TRBV5-6|TRBJ1-2|NA
TGTGCCAGCAGCGCAGGGGTGAACTATGGCTACACCTTC
CASSAGVNYGYTF